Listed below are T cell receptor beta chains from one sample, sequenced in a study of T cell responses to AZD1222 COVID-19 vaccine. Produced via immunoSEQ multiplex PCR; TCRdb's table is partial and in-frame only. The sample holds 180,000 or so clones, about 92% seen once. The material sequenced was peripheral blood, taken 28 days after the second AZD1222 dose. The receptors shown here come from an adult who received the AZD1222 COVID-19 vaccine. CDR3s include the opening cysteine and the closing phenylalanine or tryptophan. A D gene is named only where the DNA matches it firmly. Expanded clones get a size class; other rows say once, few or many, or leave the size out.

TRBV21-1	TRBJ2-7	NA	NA	TGTGCCAGCAGTAGGGCGGGGGCCAGTCTCGAGAACGAGCAGTACTTC	CASSRAGASLENEQYF
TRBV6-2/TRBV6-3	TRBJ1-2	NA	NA	TGTGCCAGCAGTCCGCCTAACTATGGCTACACCTTC	CASSPPNYGYTF
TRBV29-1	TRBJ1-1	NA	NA	TGCAGCGTTGATTGGGGGGAGGAGACTGAAGCTTTCTTT	CSVDWGEETEAFF
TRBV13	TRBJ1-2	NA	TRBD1	TGTGCCAGCAGCTACCGGGACAGGGAGTACTACACCTTC	CASSYRDREYYTF
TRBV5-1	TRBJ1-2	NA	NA	TGCGCCAGCAGCTTTGAGGGGCTCGACTATGGCTACACCTTC	CASSFEGLDYGYTF
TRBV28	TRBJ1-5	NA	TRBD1	TGTGCCAGCAGTTCAGCTACAGGGGTTAGTCAGCCCCAGCATTTT	CASSSATGVSQPQHF
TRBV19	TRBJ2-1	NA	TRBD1	TGTGCCAGTAGTATTACTCAGGGGGTAACCTCCTACAATGAGCAGTTCTTC	CASSITQGVTSYNEQFF
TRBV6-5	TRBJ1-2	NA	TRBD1	TGTGCCAGCAGTTCCGGGACAGGGAACTATGGCTACACCTTC	CASSSGTGNYGYTF
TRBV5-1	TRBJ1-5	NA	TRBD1	TGCGCCAGCAGCTTGACAGGGGGCGGGAGCAATCAGCCCCAGCATTTT	CASSLTGGGSNQPQHF
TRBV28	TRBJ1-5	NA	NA	TGTGCCACCGCTATTCGGAATCAGCCCCAGCATTTT	CATAIRNQPQHF
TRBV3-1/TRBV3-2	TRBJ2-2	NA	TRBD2	TGTGCCAGCAGCCAAGTAGCTAGCGGAGGGACGGGGGAGCTGTTTTTT	CASSQVASGGTGELFF
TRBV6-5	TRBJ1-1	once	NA	TGTGCCAGCAGTTACGGGGGGGTTGAGAACACTGAAGCTTTCTTT	CASSYGGVENTEAFF
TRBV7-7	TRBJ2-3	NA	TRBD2	TGTGCTAGCAGCCCCCCTAGCGGGGGGGCCCCAGATACGCAGTATTTT	CASSPPSGGAPDTQYF
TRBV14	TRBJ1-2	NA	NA	TGTGCCAGCAGCCTGACCCCGAGGAGAGGGTATGGCTACACCTTC	CASSLTPRRGYGYTF
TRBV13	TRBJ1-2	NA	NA	TGTGCCAGCAGCTTAGTTAGGGATACTAACTATGGCTACACCTTC	CASSLVRDTNYGYTF
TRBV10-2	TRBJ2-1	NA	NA	TGCGCCAGCAGTGAAGTGGGGGGCCTTTGGGATGAGCAGTTCTTC	CASSEVGGLWDEQFF
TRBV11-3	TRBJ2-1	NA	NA	TGTGCCAGCAGCTTAGATAGTGAGCAGTTCTTC	CASSLDSEQFF
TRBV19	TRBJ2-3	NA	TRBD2	TGTGCCAGTAGTATAGGACTAGCGGGGGCCACAGATACGCAGTATTTT	CASSIGLAGATDTQYF
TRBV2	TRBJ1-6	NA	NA	TGTGCCAGCAGGGAACACCCGGTGTCACCCCTCCACTTT	CASREHPVSPLHF
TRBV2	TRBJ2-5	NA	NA	TGTGCCAGCAGTGAACGGGGGGCTGGGGCGCCCCGTGTGCGGGAGACCCAGTACTTC	CASSERGAGAPRVRETQYF
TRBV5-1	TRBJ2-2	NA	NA	TGCGCCAGCAGCTTGGAAGGGAGTCCGGAGCTGTTTTTT	CASSLEGSPELFF
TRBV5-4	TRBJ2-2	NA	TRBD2	TGTGCCAGCAGTCGAACTAGCGGTGTCACCGGGGAGCTGTTTTTT	CASSRTSGVTGELFF